This entry lists 3 T cell receptor beta chains sequenced from one sample in a study of T cells in Graves' hyperthyroidism and ophthalmopathy. From RNA transcripts, TCR beta CDR3 regions were amplified. The HTBI primer set drove a first-round RT-PCR of the TCR CDR3. One entry per CDR3 protein results from TCRdb running MiXCR on the multiplex PCR reads. In the table there are about 380,000 distinct CDR3 sequences, around a sixth of which are singletons. Sequencing used blood. These receptors were obtained from a young man with Graves' ophthalmopathy.

This clonotype was seen repeatedly, ten times or more. This sequence joins TRBV5-1 and TRBJ2-7, with 7 bases lining up with TRBD1. The germline V gene encodes CDR1 SGHRS and CDR2 YFSETQ. V shed 3 bases and J 3 bases; nucleotides not matched to a gene: 6. The CDR3 totals 14 residues. The CDR3 nucleotides read TGCGCCAGCAGCTCCCGGGACAGAATCTACGAGCAGTACTTC. Translating gives CASSSRDRIYEQYF.

The J gene is TRBJ1-3, the V gene TRBV28; D might be TRBD1 (5 bases). With 7 bases removed from V and 11 bases from J, the gap between germline ends came to 12 bases. The CDR3 has 11 amino acids. CDR1 and CDR2 (germline): MDHEN, SYDVKM. The chain's CDR3 is CASTAGGAIYF. The CDR3, as DNA: TGTGCCAGCACCGCGGGGGGGGCCATATATTTT.

This clonotype was recorded many times. The CDR3 region is CASSTSGRVGGGYTF. Written as DNA, the CDR3 is TGTGCCAGCAGCACCTCGGGCAGGGTGGGAGGTGGCTACACCTTC. The J gene is TRBJ1-2, the V gene TRBV7-2; D possibly corresponds to TRBD1 (5 bases). The CDR3 consists of 15 residues. Trimming shortened V by 5 bases and J by 7 bases, and 20 bases separated the two germline ends. Per the germline V gene, CDR1 is SGHTA and CDR2 is FQGNSA.